Listed below are T cell receptor beta chains from one sample, sequenced in a study of PD-L1 blockade in urothelial cancer. TCRdb's table, derived via immunoSEQ multiplex PCR, lists solely in-frame clones and lacks some. Of around 110,000 clones listed, around 89% are singletons. This sample comprised PBMCs, obtained around atezolizumab (anti-PD-L1) treatment. Source of these receptors: a man in his sixties with urothelial cancer. CDR3s include the opening cysteine and the closing phenylalanine or tryptophan. A D gene is named only where the DNA matches it firmly. Size tells how often a clone was seen (once, few, many) or the class of an expanded clone, and some rows leave it out.

V: TRBV28; size: NA; D: NA; J: TRBJ1-4; length: 14; DNA: TGTGCCAGCAGTTTACAGGTGGTGCGTGAAAAACTGTTTTTT; CDR3: CASSLQVVREKLFF
V: TRBV6-5; size: NA; D: NA; J: TRBJ1-2; length: 13; DNA: TGTGCCAGCAGGCAACGGGGGTTAAGGGGCTACACCTTC; CDR3: CASRQRGLRGYTF
V: TRBV5-5; size: once; D: NA; J: TRBJ2-3; length: 14; DNA: TGTGCCAGCAGCTTGGGACAGAGCACAGATACGCAGTATTTT; CDR3: CASSLGQSTDTQYF
V: TRBV6-6; size: NA; D: NA; J: TRBJ1-2; length: 11; DNA: TGTGCCGGGGGGGACGGCTATGGCTACACCTTC; CDR3: CAGGDGYGYTF
V: TRBV19; size: NA; D: TRBD1; J: TRBJ1-1; length: 14; DNA: TGTGCCAGTAGGCCGGGACAGACGAACACTGAAGCTTTCTTT; CDR3: CASRPGQTNTEAFF
V: TRBV5-1; size: NA; D: TRBD1; J: TRBJ2-1; length: 15; DNA: TGCGCCAGCAGCTCCACAGACAGGGACTACAATGAGCAGTTCTTC; CDR3: CASSSTDRDYNEQFF
V: TRBV28; size: NA; D: TRBD1; J: TRBJ1-5; length: 17; DNA: TGTGCCAGCAGACAGGGGACCCCCGTGAGGCAGAATCAGCCCCAGCATTTT; CDR3: CASRQGTPVRQNQPQHF
V: TRBV2; size: once; D: TRBD1; J: TRBJ2-7; length: 13; DNA: TGTGCCAGCAGGGGACAGGGAACCTACGAGCAGTACTTC; CDR3: CASRGQGTYEQYF
V: TRBV5-6; size: NA; D: NA; J: TRBJ2-7; length: 15; DNA: TGTGCCAGCAGCCCCCCAACAGGGAATGTGGACGAGCAGTACTTC; CDR3: CASSPPTGNVDEQYF
V: TRBV27; size: NA; D: NA; J: TRBJ1-3; length: 17; DNA: TGTGCCAGCAGGCGCAAAGCGGCCACGGCAGGAGGAAACACCATATATTTT; CDR3: CASRRKAATAGGNTIYF
V: TRBV11-3; size: few; D: TRBD1; J: TRBJ1-3; length: 16; DNA: TGTGCCAGCAGCTTTTCAGCAGACAGGGGGAGAAACACCATATATTTT; CDR3: CASSFSADRGRNTIYF
V: TRBV27; size: NA; D: TRBD1; J: TRBJ1-2; length: 13; DNA: TGTGCCAGCAGTTTAAGGACAGGGTATGGCTACACCTTC; CDR3: CASSLRTGYGYTF
V: TRBV5-1; size: NA; D: NA; J: TRBJ1-5; length: 14; DNA: TGCGCCAGCAGCTCAGGATCAGGGGATCAGCCCCAGCATTTT; CDR3: CASSSGSGDQPQHF
V: TRBV7-9; size: NA; D: NA; J: TRBJ2-5; length: 14; DNA: TGTGCCAGCAGCTCCCCGGGACTTCAAGAGACCCAGTACTTC; CDR3: CASSSPGLQETQYF
V: TRBV6-4; size: once; D: NA; J: TRBJ1-3; length: 18; DNA: TGTGCCAGCAGCGTGTTCCCCGACTCACCCCACTCTGGAAACACCATATATTTT; CDR3: CASSVFPDSPHSGNTIYF
V: TRBV28; size: NA; D: NA; J: TRBJ1-4; length: 14; DNA: TGTGCCAGCAGCTCAAACAGGGTACGGGAAAAACTGTTTTTT; CDR3: CASSSNRVREKLFF
V: TRBV5-1; size: NA; D: NA; J: TRBJ1-4; length: 15; DNA: TGCGCCAGCAGCTTGTTTAGGGAGGCTAATGAAAAACTGTTTTTT; CDR3: CASSLFREANEKLFF